The 29 T cell receptor beta chains below come from one sample, sequenced in a study of OX40 agonist ivuxolimab in advanced cancers. Library preparation was by the immunoSEQ multiplex PCR assay. This is the immuneACCESS table as TCRdb keeps it, with only in-frame sequences that have V and J called. A part of the clones is gone; compared with another copy, unresolved V genes explain less than half, and the rest is unexplained. This sample comprises around 84,000 clones, more than 80% of them detected only once. Around 0.51% of the sample lies in the top ten. Source: CD4+ or CD8+ T cells sorted from blood, taken in a trial of the OX40 agonist ivuxolimab. These receptors all come from an adult with an advanced solid tumor such as melanoma, head and neck, liver or kidney cancer.

The genes are TRBV19 and TRBJ1-2; 8 bases are shared with TRBD1. The CDR3 has 13 amino acids. The germline gives CDR1 LNHDA, CDR2 SQIVND (reference sequence). The ends lost 8 bases at V and 8 bases at J; junction bases unmatched: 10. This CDR3 is CASGDRLLGGYTF. CDR3 DNA: TGTGCCAGTGGGGACAGGCTTCTGGGAGGCTACACCTTC.

The chain recombines TRBV7-6 with TRBJ2-1; 14 positions match TRBD2. CDR1 SGHVS and CDR2 FNYEAQ come from the germline V gene. V lost 5 bases and J lost 6; bases outside the gene matches: 6. The CDR3 totals 16 residues. For the CDR3, the DNA is TGTGCCAGCAGCCAGACTAGCGGGGGGGCCCGCAATGAGCAGTTCTTC. The encoded protein is CASSQTSGGARNEQFF.

The V and J genes are TRBV7-3 and TRBJ2-1, with 7 bases lining up with TRBD2. V was clipped by 1 base and J by 0 bases; unmatched bases: 3. Germline-derived CDR1 and CDR2 are SGHTA and FQGTGA. This CDR3 is built from 16 residues. Here the CDR3 reads CASSLRGGSSYNEQFF. In DNA, the CDR3 is TGTGCCAGCAGCTTAAGGGGCGGGAGCTCCTACAATGAGCAGTTCTTC.

V is TRBV7-2 and J is TRBJ2-3; D ambiguous. Deletions cut 7 bases from V and 1 base from J, with 9 bases between. CDR3 length: 13 amino acids. Germline V lookup: CDR1 SGHTA, CDR2 FQGNSA. The CDR3 spells CASTAYGTDTQYF. In DNA form, the CDR3 reads TGTGCCAGCACCGCTTATGGCACAGATACGCAGTATTTT. The variable domain in full, completed from reference TRBV7-2 and TRBJ2-3, reads GAGVSQSPSNKVTEKGKDVELRCDPISGHTALYWYRQSLGQGLEFLIYFQGNSAPDKSGLPSDRFSAERTGGSVSTLTIQRTQQEDSAVYLCASTAYGTDTQYFGPGTRLTVL.

The V call is TRBV7-9, the J call TRBJ2-1; unclear D gene. Germline values: CDR1 SEHNR, CDR2 FQNEAQ (reference sequence). CDR3 length: 11 amino acids. V lost 0 bases, J lost 10 bases, and 4 bases lay in between. The CDR3 DNA follows: TGTGCCAGCAGCTTAGCGTCAGAGCAGTTCTTC. As protein: CASSLASEQFF.

The chain has TRBV7-2 and TRBJ1-5; no firm D call. Trimming took off 5 bases at V and 0 bases at J, with 8 bases between the two ends. The CDR3 loop spans 14 amino acids. Germline V gives CDR1 SGHTA, CDR2 FQGNSA. CDR3: CASSPHSSNQPQHF. The DNA for the CDR3 is TGTGCCAGCAGCCCCCACAGTAGCAATCAGCCCCAGCATTTT.

The chain joins TRBV28 to TRBJ2-7, with 9 bases matching TRBD1. The CDR3 loop spans 18 amino acids. The V gene's germline CDR1 is MDHEN and CDR2 SYDVKM. V was pared by 8 bases and J by 1 base, with 18 bases of the junction left unmatched. The CDR3 DNA reads as TGTGCCAGCCCCCCGGGACAGGGTTTTATTTCGGCGTCCTACGAGCAGTACTTC. It is translated as CASPPGQGFISASYEQYF. Full variable domain (remainder filled in from reference TRBV28 and TRBJ2-7): DVKVTQSSRYLVKRTGEKVFLECVQDMDHENMFWYRQDPGLGLRLIYFSYDVKMKEKGDIPEGYSVSREKKERFSLILESASTNQTSMYLCASPPGQGFISASYEQYFGPGTRLTVT.

V gene TRBV7-3 combines with J gene TRBJ2-1, with 11 positions matching TRBD2. V shed 2 bases, J shed 8 bases, and the junction held 5 bases outside the gene matches. Looked up from germline, CDR1 is SGHTA and CDR2 is FQGTGA. The CDR3 is made up of 15 amino acids. CDR3: CASSLGTSGSDEQFF. The CDR3 nucleotides are TGTGCCAGCAGCTTAGGGACTAGCGGATCTGATGAGCAGTTCTTC.

V and J are TRBV30 and TRBJ2-3; no reliable D call. Trimming removed 4 bases at V and 3 bases at J, with 5 bases between. The germline V gene has CDR1 GTSNPN and CDR2 SVGIG (reference sequence). The CDR3 consists of 11 residues. The CDR3 protein is CAWTWTDTQYF. CDR3 in DNA: TGTGCCTGGACTTGGACAGATACGCAGTATTTT.

CDR3 nucleotide sequence: TGTGCCAGCATCGAGGACTATACCAAAAAACTGTTTTTT. Encoded protein: CASIEDYTKKLFF. The V gene is TRBV2, the J gene TRBJ1-4, with unresolved D. Germline V lookup: CDR1 SNHLY, CDR2 FYNNEI. The CDR3 length is 13 residues. V gave up 7 bases and J gave up 9 bases, with 15 bases separating them.

This chain links TRBV30 with TRBJ2-1; D not certain. V lost 8 bases and J 4 bases, leaving 9 bases between the germline ends. The CDR3 covers 11 residues. CDR1 and CDR2 from the germline V gene are GTSNPN and SVGIG (reference sequence). The CDR3 nucleotides are TGTGCCGAGAGAGTTTACAATGAGCAGTTCTTC. This translates into CAERVYNEQFF.

The chain uses TRBV2 and TRBJ2-7; the D is unclear. CDR3 size: 14 residues. Per the germline V gene, CDR1 is SNHLY and CDR2 is FYNNEI. Trimming shortened V by 5 bases and J by 2 bases, and 13 bases separated the two germline ends. The CDR3 DNA sequence: TGTGCCAGCAGTCCCAGGACCGGAGCCTACGAGCAGTACTTC. It is translated as CASSPRTGAYEQYF.

The chain couples TRBV28 to TRBJ1-4, with 8 nucleotides matching TRBD1. The CDR3 sequence is 15 residues long. Germline loops: CDR1 MDHEN, CDR2 SYDVKM. Trimming cost V 2 bases and J 4 bases; bases outside gene matches: 3. CDR3 amino acids: CASSLTGGINEKLFF. The CDR3 DNA reads TGTGCCAGCAGTTTAACAGGGGGAATTAATGAAAAACTGTTTTTT.

The gene calls are TRBV10-3 and TRBJ2-7, with TRBD1 matching over 10 bases. Germline assignment: CDR1 ENHRY and CDR2 SYGVKD. This CDR3 has 14 amino acids. Trimming removed 6 bases from V and 4 bases from J; junction bases left unmatched: 6. CDR3 bases: TGTGCCATCAGGGCCGGGACAGGGGATTACGAGCAGTACTTC. Its translation: CAIRAGTGDYEQYF.

The chain joins TRBV4-2 to TRBJ2-3; D possibly matches TRBD1 or TRBD2 (5 bases each). Germline V CDR1 and CDR2: LGHNA, YNFKEQ. V lost 0 bases and J 6 bases, leaving 13 bases between the germline ends. The CDR3 contains 15 residues. CDR3 loop: CASSQEGREIDTQYF. The CDR3 DNA is TGTGCCAGCAGCCAAGAGGGCAGGGAGATTGATACGCAGTATTTT.

The rearrangement uses TRBV6-1 and TRBJ1-3; no clear D. The CDR3 extends over 15 amino acids. V lost 6 bases and J lost 0, with 12 bases in between. The germline CDR1 and CDR2 sequences are MNHNS and SASEGT. The CDR3 reads CASRLGGNSGNTIYF. The DNA of the CDR3 is TGTGCCAGCAGACTCGGAGGAAACTCTGGAAACACCATATATTTT.

The V gene is TRBV29-1, the J gene TRBJ2-3; weak D call: TRBD1 (6 bases). Trimming took off 7 bases at V and 0 bases at J, with 11 bases between the two ends. The germline V gene has CDR1 SQVTM and CDR2 ANQGSEA. The CDR3 length is 13 residues. For the CDR3, the DNA is TGCAGCGCTGTACAGGGTAGCACAGATACGCAGTATTTT. Translating it yields CSAVQGSTDTQYF.

This rearrangement joins TRBV5-1 to TRBJ2-3; TRBD2 agrees at 7 bases. Trimming removed 3 bases from V and 1 base from J; junction bases left unmatched: 2. The CDR3 spans 14 residues. The germline V gene has CDR1 SGHRS and CDR2 YFSETQ. CDR3 DNA sequence: TGCGCCAGCAGCTGGGGAGGGGGCACAGATACGCAGTATTTT. Protein sequence: CASSWGGGTDTQYF.

The rearrangement uses TRBV18 and TRBJ1-3; D is perhaps TRBD1 (6 bases). The germline V and J ends were trimmed by 3 bases and 9 bases, with 12 bases remaining between them. CDR1 and CDR2 (germline): KGHSH, LQKENI. The length of the CDR3 is 13 residues. The CDR3 region has the DNA TGTGCCAGCTCACCCGGACAGACATCCACCATATATTTT. Translated, it gives CASSPGQTSTIYF.

The genes are TRBV6-1 and TRBJ2-3, with TRBD1 matching over 7 bases. The CDR3 is 14 amino acids. Trimming cost V 6 bases and J 1 base; bases outside gene matches: 4. CDR1 MNHNS and CDR2 SASEGT come from the germline V gene. CDR3 protein: CASSQGVRTDTQYF. CDR3 DNA: TGTGCCAGCAGCCAGGGGGTCCGCACAGATACGCAGTATTTT.

This sequence joins TRBV15 and TRBJ2-7; D may be TRBD1 (5 bases). The CDR3 sequence is 13 residues long. Looked up from germline, CDR1 is LNHNV and CDR2 is YYDKDF (reference sequence). The V gene lost 2 bases and the J gene lost 3 bases, with 8 bases spanning the gap. The CDR3: CATSRTGDYEQYF. CDR3 sequence (DNA): TGTGCCACCAGCAGAACAGGAGACTACGAGCAGTACTTC.

This clone was detected only a few times. CDR3: CAISESFTNTEAFF. The CDR3 coding sequence is TGTGCCATCAGTGAGTCCTTCACGAACACTGAAGCTTTCTTT. The V gene is TRBV10-3, the J gene TRBJ1-1; no reliable D call. The CDR3 is 14 residues long. V was shortened by 0 bases and J by 1 base, with 6 bases between the two germline ends. CDR1 ENHRY and CDR2 SYGVKD come from the germline V gene.

For this clone: The junction differs from germline at one of its ends, possibly a read error. The chain couples TRBV5-5 to TRBJ2-7; 7 bases align to TRBD1. The CDR3 consists of 14 residues. Germline V gene sequence: CDR1 SGHKS, CDR2 YYEKEE (reference sequence). In nucleotides, the CDR3 is TGTGCCAGCAGCTTGGAGGGACAGAGCCCCTCAGCTCACTTC. The encoded protein is CASSLEGQSPSAHF.

The gene calls are TRBV6-6 and TRBJ2-1; D might be TRBD1 (5 bases). Germline V gene data show CDR1 as MNHNY and CDR2 as SVGAGI (reference sequence). Trimming took off 5 bases at V and 7 bases at J, with 15 bases between the two ends. The CDR3 runs to 14 residues. The CDR3 here is CASSQQAISNEQFF. CDR3 in DNA: TGTGCCAGCAGTCAACAGGCCATTAGTAATGAGCAGTTCTTC.

The rearrangement joins TRBV2 to TRBJ2-2; the D is unclear. CDR1 SNHLY and CDR2 FYNNEI come from the germline V gene. The V gene lost 4 bases and the J gene lost 1 base, with 4 bases spanning the gap. This CDR3 contains 13 residues. Written as DNA, the CDR3 is TGTGCCAGCAGTGGGGTGAACACCGGGGAGCTGTTTTTT. The encoded protein is CASSGVNTGELFF. The variable domain in full, completed from reference TRBV2 and TRBJ2-2, reads EPEVTQTPSHQVTQMGQEVILRCVPISNHLYFYWYRQILGQKVEFLVSFYNNEISEKSEIFDDQFSVERPDGSNFTLKIRSTKLEDSAMYFCASSGVNTGELFFGEGSRLTVL.

The chain couples TRBV7-9 to TRBJ2-7; D ambiguous. Trimming removed 1 base from V and 6 bases from J, with 13 bases in between. The CDR3 totals 14 residues. Germline CDR1 SEHNR, CDR2 FQNEAQ (reference sequence). The CDR3 DNA reads TGTGCCAGCAGCTTAGATCCAGCTATAAGCGAGCAGTACTTC. Its translation: CASSLDPAISEQYF.

The CDR3: CASSPTITGNTIYF. CDR3 sequence (DNA): TGTGCCAGCAGCCCGACAATAACCGGAAACACCATATATTTT. V usage is TRBV9 and J usage is TRBJ1-3; D gene unclear. V was pared by 4 bases and J by 4 bases, with 12 bases between. The CDR3 is made up of 14 amino acids. Germline lookup yields CDR1 SGDLS and CDR2 YYNGEE.

The gene calls are TRBV9 and TRBJ2-3; 13 nucleotides align to TRBD2. Losses at the gene ends were 4 bases for V and 6 bases for J; bases not matched to a gene: 5. Germline CDR1 reads SGDLS; CDR2 reads YYNGEE. CDR3 length equals 15 residues. The CDR3 here is CASSSGLAGVDTQYF. The DNA of the CDR3 is TGTGCCAGCAGCTCCGGACTAGCGGGGGTGGATACGCAGTATTTT.

The chain links TRBV19 to TRBJ2-5, with a possible D match to TRBD2 (5 bases). Germline V gene lookup returns CDR1 LNHDA and CDR2 SQIVND (reference sequence). V lost 3 bases, J lost 2 bases, and 10 bases lay in between. The CDR3 has 14 amino acids. The DNA of the CDR3 is TGTGCCAGTAGTATGGCCCAGCGGCAAGAGACCCAGTACTTC. Residues: CASSMAQRQETQYF.